The 14 T cell receptor beta chains presented below share a single source sample, sequenced in a study of beta chain features in type 1 diabetes. Of the isolated RNA, all was reverse transcribed, and so the sequenced material was expressed TCRB transcripts. TCRdb's copy holds only in-frame clones and misses some; the assay was immunoSEQ multiplex PCR. The table has fewer than 900,000 clones, roughly a sixth seen once. Source material: naive CD4+ T cells from blood. The receptors were sampled from a woman between 18 and 29 years old in good health.

The CDR3 here is CASSAGPYTGELFF. CDR3 coding DNA: TGTGCCAGCAGCGCGGGACCATACACCGGGGAGCTGTTTTTT. This rearrangement joins TRBV9 to TRBJ2-2; D is tentatively TRBD1 or TRBD2 (5 bases each). Deletions cut 3 bases from V and 3 bases from J, with 9 bases between. The CDR3 loop spans 14 amino acids. In germline, CDR1 is SGDLS, CDR2 YYNGEE.

The chain employs TRBV29-1 and TRBJ2-1, with 8 positions matching TRBD1. The V segment lost 5 bases and the J segment 5 bases; nucleotides outside the gene matches: 8. CDR1 is SQVTM, CDR2 ANQGSEA, per germline. This CDR3 has 14 residues. This CDR3 reads CSVRRQGWNNEQFF. For the CDR3, the DNA is TGCAGCGTTCGTCGACAGGGGTGGAACAATGAGCAGTTCTTC.

The chain has TRBV13 and TRBJ2-2; perhaps TRBD1 as D (5 bases). Germline V CDR1 and CDR2: PRHDT, FYEKMQ (reference sequence). Trimming pared 0 bases from V and 6 bases from J, leaving 8 bases between. This CDR3 comprises 14 residues. The chain's CDR3 is CASSLGGVAGELFF. The CDR3 nucleotides read TGTGCCAGCAGCTTAGGAGGGGTGGCCGGGGAGCTGTTTTTT.

This clone was counted only a few times. The chain is built from TRBV25-1 and TRBJ2-7; D tentatively reads TRBD1 or TRBD2 (6 bases each). Trimming shortened V by 0 bases and J by 5 bases, and 11 bases separated the two germline ends. There are 14 residues in the CDR3. The germline V gene encodes CDR1 MGHDK and CDR2 SYGVNS. The CDR3: CASSEYGGRNEQYF. The CDR3, as DNA: TGTGCCAGCAGTGAATATGGGGGGCGGAACGAGCAGTACTTC.

V and J are TRBV28 and TRBJ2-1, with 9 bases that match TRBD2. The length of the CDR3 is 14 residues. The junction had 8 bases not matched to a gene; V was cut back by 7 bases and J by 7 bases. CDR1 and CDR2 from the germline V gene are MDHEN and SYDVKM. The CDR3 protein is CASMAGGPKNEQFF. The CDR3 DNA follows: TGTGCCAGCATGGCGGGAGGGCCAAAGAATGAGCAGTTCTTC.

The rearrangement links TRBV11-3 to TRBJ2-1; no reliable D call. Per germline, CDR1 SGHNT and CDR2 YENEEA. Trimming pared 2 bases from V and 8 bases from J, leaving 13 bases between. The length of the CDR3 is 14 residues. Here the CDR3 reads CASSLTSRRHEQFF. Written as DNA, the CDR3 is TGTGCCAGCAGCTTAACTTCGCGACGACATGAGCAGTTCTTC.

This chain links TRBV9 with TRBJ2-5; TRBD2 might be the D (6 bases). The V gene's germline CDR1 is SGDLS and CDR2 YYNGEE. Trimming stripped 0 bases from V and 5 bases from J, with 17 bases between. This CDR3 comprises 16 residues. CDR3 sequence reads: CASSVAGPGGRETQYF. The CDR3 DNA is TGTGCCAGCAGCGTAGCTGGGCCTGGAGGGCGGGAGACCCAGTACTTC.

The chain has TRBV7-3 and TRBJ1-4, with D possibly being TRBD1 (5 bases). The CDR3 covers 14 residues. V shed 3 bases and J shed 8 bases, with 13 bases lying between them. Germline CDR1 is SGHTA and CDR2 is FQGTGA. The CDR3 nucleotides are TGTGCCAGCAGCTTTCGGGGCCAGGGAGAAAAACTGTTTTTT. Translation: CASSFRGQGEKLFF.

The chain couples TRBV5-1 to TRBJ2-3, with D perhaps being TRBD1 or TRBD2 (7 bases each). The CDR3 is made up of 16 amino acids. The V end lost 4 bases, the J end lost 5 bases, and 20 bases lay between the germline ends. Germline loops: CDR1 SGHRS, CDR2 YFSETQ. The CDR3, as DNA: TGCGCCAGCAGCACCGGACTAGGACAGGTCCGAGATACGCAGTATTTT. Translation: CASSTGLGQVRDTQYF.

The sample holds a few counts of this clone. The genes are TRBV29-1 and TRBJ2-1, with D perhaps matching TRBD1 or TRBD2 (6 bases each). V gave up 4 bases and J gave up 9 bases, with 13 bases separating them. The CDR3 spans 12 residues. Germline loops: CDR1 SQVTM, CDR2 ANQGSEA. CDR3 sequence: CSVVTGAGEQFF. The CDR3 nucleotides are TGCAGCGTTGTGACGGGGGCAGGTGAGCAGTTCTTC.

The chain carries TRBV14 and TRBJ2-2; D not certain. CDR3 size: 15 residues. V was cut by 6 bases and J by 0 bases, with 11 bases left in between. Germline CDR1 is SGHDN and CDR2 is FVKESK. The CDR3 nucleotides are TGTGCCAGCAGGCCTTCTCTGGCGAACACCGGGGAGCTGTTTTTT. It encodes CASRPSLANTGELFF.

This clone appeared a few times. This chain joins TRBV29-1 and TRBJ2-1, with a tentative D call TRBD2 (5 bases). The CDR3 length is 13 residues. V lost 2 bases, J lost 8 bases, and 13 bases lay in between. Germline values: CDR1 SQVTM, CDR2 ANQGSEA. CDR3: CSVETQTKYEQFF. In DNA, the CDR3 is TGCAGCGTTGAAACCCAGACTAAGTATGAGCAGTTCTTC.

The chain joins TRBV27 to TRBJ1-5, with 9 positions matching TRBD1. Trimming took 6 bases from V and 5 from J; bases not matched to a gene: 14. This CDR3 region has 17 residues. Germline V CDR1 and CDR2: MNHEY, SMNVEV (reference sequence). CDR3 region: CASSHLPGTGFHQPQHF. Here the CDR3 DNA reads TGTGCCAGCAGCCACCTTCCCGGGACAGGGTTCCATCAGCCCCAGCATTTT.

This clone has only a few counts. This chain links TRBV5-5 with TRBJ2-2, with 7 positions matching TRBD2. The CDR3 is 15 amino acids. Germline V CDR1 and CDR2: SGHKS, YYEKEE (reference sequence). J was trimmed by 6 bases and V by 1 base; bases with no gene match: 6. DNA for the CDR3: TGTGCCAGCAGCTTGTGGACTAGGGGATCCGGGGAGCTGTTTTTT. As protein: CASSLWTRGSGELFF.